Following are 31 T cell receptor beta chains from one sample sequenced in a study of identical twins. TCRdb passed the 5' RACE reads through MiXCR, listing each CDR3 protein once. The table shows roughly 700,000 distinct CDR3 sequences, with about 9.4% occurring only once. These data also featured in a second study, about yellow fever vaccine responses in identical twins.

Sequencing was carried out using PBMCs. The receptors were gathered from a woman aged 18-29 years in good health.

The rearrangement joins TRBV12-3 or TRBV12-4 to TRBJ1-1, with D tentatively TRBD1 (5 bases). The CDR3 is 13 amino acids. Trimming took off 3 bases at V and 11 bases at J, with 16 bases between the two ends. CDR3 bases: TGTGCCAGCAGTTTGAGCCAGGGTGTATTGGCTTTCTTT. Its protein product is CASSLSQGVLAFF.

This clonotype was detected only a few times. The chain employs TRBV6-2 or TRBV6-3 and TRBJ2-1; D is uncertain. Germline assignment: CDR1 MNHEY and CDR2 SVGEGT. The CDR3 is made up of 11 amino acids. Between the trimmed V and J ends, which lost 6 bases and 10 bases, there was a span of 10 bases. CDR3 sequence (DNA): TGTGCCAGCAGGGTAGCTACCGAGCAGTTCTTC. As protein: CASRVATEQFF.

Ten or more counts support this clonotype. The rearrangement joins TRBV2 to TRBJ2-3; TRBD2 matches at 8 bases. Germline V CDR1 and CDR2: SNHLY, FYNNEI. The V segment lost 6 bases and the J segment 2 bases; nucleotides outside the gene matches: 4. The CDR3 contains 14 residues. The CDR3 DNA reads as TGTGCCAGCAGCATTAGCGGGGTCACAGATACGCAGTATTTT. This codes for CASSISGVTDTQYF.

This chain uses TRBV29-1 with TRBJ2-3; no definite D call. Germline V gene lookup returns CDR1 SQVTM and CDR2 ANQGSEA. Trimming shortened V by 4 bases and J by 2 bases, and 10 bases separated the two germline ends. There are 13 residues in the CDR3. The CDR3: CSVVPQTTDTQYF. Written as DNA, the CDR3 is TGCAGCGTTGTCCCCCAGACCACAGATACGCAGTATTTT.

The chain is built from TRBV10-3 and TRBJ2-7; no firm D call. Germline assignment: CDR1 ENHRY and CDR2 SYGVKD. Deletions cut 5 bases from V and 3 bases from J, with 11 bases between. CDR3 length: 13 amino acids. The CDR3 DNA reads TGTGCCATCAGTCCAACCCCGCTCTACGAGCAGTACTTC. Translated, it gives CAISPTPLYEQYF.

This chain joins TRBV7-2 and TRBJ2-3; 7 nucleotides match TRBD2. CDR3 length equals 16 residues. The ends lost 6 bases at V and 1 base at J; junction bases unmatched: 10. CDR1 SGHTA and CDR2 FQGNSA come from the germline V gene. The CDR3 protein is CASRRTRVTGTDTQYF. In DNA, the CDR3 is TGTGCCAGCAGGCGGACTAGAGTAACGGGCACAGATACGCAGTATTTT.

CDR3 sequence: CASSLIEGQGRGETQYF. CDR3 nucleotides: TGTGCCAGCAGTTTAATCGAGGGACAGGGTAGAGGGGAGACCCAGTACTTC. The chain recombines TRBV27 with TRBJ2-5, with 9 positions matching TRBD1. The CDR3 spans 17 residues. The germline V gene has CDR1 MNHEY and CDR2 SMNVEV (reference sequence). Trimming at V came to 2 bases and at J to 5 bases, leaving 12 bases not matched to a gene.

CDR3 nucleotides: TGTGCCATCAGCAGTAATGAAAAACTGTTTTTT. It yields the protein CAISSNEKLFF. The J gene is TRBJ1-4, the V gene TRBV10-3; D ambiguous. Trimming shortened V by 6 bases and J by 4 bases, and 3 bases separated the two germline ends. The CDR3 covers 11 residues. Germline CDR1 reads ENHRY; CDR2 reads SYGVKD.

The V call is TRBV11-2, the J call TRBJ1-4; tentative D call: TRBD1 (5 bases). Looked up from germline, CDR1 is SGHAT and CDR2 is FQNNGV. The CDR3 sequence is 15 residues long. Trimming pared 7 bases from V and 4 bases from J, leaving 16 bases between. In DNA form, the CDR3 reads TGTGCCAGCACCCGAGTTGGGACCCATAATGAAAAACTGTTTTTT. Encoded protein: CASTRVGTHNEKLFF.

This clonotype was counted many times. The chain recombines TRBV6-1 with TRBJ2-2; TRBD1 matches 7 bases. The V gene end was trimmed by 4 bases and the J gene end by 6 bases; junction bases not matched to a gene: 5. Per the germline V gene, CDR1 is MNHNS and CDR2 is SASEGT. This CDR3 region has 14 residues. CDR3 DNA sequence: TGTGCCAGCAGTGCAACAGGGGTTGCCGGGGAGCTGTTTTTT. Protein: CASSATGVAGELFF.

This chain links TRBV5-5 with TRBJ1-3; maybe TRBD1 (5 bases). Germline CDR1 is SGHKS and CDR2 is YYEKEE (reference sequence). The CDR3 spans 17 residues. Trimming shortened V by 0 bases and J by 0 bases, and 13 bases separated the two germline ends. CDR3 nucleotides: TGTGCCAGCAGCTTGGCGGTCCCGGGACGCTCTGGAAACACCATATATTTT. Protein product: CASSLAVPGRSGNTIYF.

The chain carries TRBV15 and TRBJ2-5; 8 bases match TRBD2. J was trimmed by 3 bases and V by 7 bases; bases with no gene match: 10. The CDR3 covers 15 residues. In germline, CDR1 is LNHNV, CDR2 YYDKDF (reference sequence). The CDR3 loop is CATTPGLVNEETQYF. In DNA, the CDR3 is TGTGCCACCACCCCGGGACTAGTGAACGAAGAGACCCAGTACTTC. Filled out from reference TRBV15 and TRBJ2-5, the complete variable domain reads DAMVIQNPRYQVTQFGKPVTLSCSQTLNHNVMYWYQQKSSQAPKLLFHYYDKDFNNEADTPDNFQSRRPNTSFCFLDIRSPGLGDTAMYLCATTPGLVNEETQYFGPGTRLLVL.

This clonotype was observed a handful of times. The V and J genes are TRBV5-1 and TRBJ2-1; TRBD2 aligns across 12 bases. CDR3 size: 18 residues. Per germline, CDR1 SGHRS and CDR2 YFSETQ. The V gene end was trimmed by 0 bases and the J gene end by 1 base; junction bases not matched to a gene: 5. The CDR3 here is CASSLVASGGVSYNEQFF. CDR3 DNA: TGCGCCAGCAGCTTGGTGGCTAGCGGGGGGGTATCCTACAATGAGCAGTTCTTC.

This clonotype has a count of ten or more. This chain connects TRBV7-8 to TRBJ2-1; 8 nucleotides match TRBD2. The CDR3 has 15 residues. Per the germline V gene, CDR1 is SGHVS and CDR2 is FQNEAQ. V shed 1 base, J shed 4 bases, and the junction held 3 bases outside the gene matches. CDR3 residues: CASSLVLAAYNEQFF. The CDR3 DNA is TGTGCCAGCAGCTTAGTACTAGCGGCATACAATGAGCAGTTCTTC.

A few counts support this clonotype. The rearrangement links TRBV15 to TRBJ2-1; 7 bases are shared with TRBD2. J gave up 7 bases and V 1 base, and 10 bases lay outside the gene matches. Germline CDR1 is LNHNV and CDR2 is YYDKDF (reference sequence). The CDR3 sequence is 16 residues long. CDR3 loop: CATSRGTRTSLNEQFF. CDR3 sequence (DNA): TGTGCCACCAGCAGAGGGACAAGGACTAGTTTGAATGAGCAGTTCTTC.

This clonotype has ten or more counts. The J gene is TRBJ2-7, the V gene TRBV5-1, with 7 bases matching TRBD1. In germline, CDR1 is SGHRS, CDR2 YFSETQ. After removal of 0 bases from V and 2 bases from J, the junction contained 8 bases not matched to a gene. The CDR3 sequence is 16 residues long. The CDR3 is CASSLAVGQAAYEQYF. The CDR3 DNA follows: TGCGCCAGCAGCTTGGCCGTAGGACAGGCTGCCTACGAGCAGTACTTC.

The genes are TRBV7-9 and TRBJ2-2, with 13 bases aligning to TRBD2. The germline CDR1 and CDR2 sequences are SEHNR and FQNEAQ (reference sequence). CDR3 length: 15 residues. With 5 bases clipped from V and 5 bases from J, the junction kept 2 bases outside the gene matches. CDR3 sequence reads: CASSGLAGVTGELFF. The CDR3 DNA reads TGTGCCAGCAGCGGACTAGCGGGGGTGACCGGGGAGCTGTTTTTT.

This clonotype has more than one count but fewer than ten. This chain links TRBV5-6 with TRBJ2-1; 10 nucleotides line up with TRBD2. CDR1 SGHDT and CDR2 YYEEEE come from the germline V gene. The CDR3 sequence is 15 residues long. Germline trimming cut 6 bases from V and 7 bases from J; bases unmatched to any gene: 10. In nucleotides, the CDR3 is TGTGCCAGCAATGAGCGGGGGGGATCTTATAATGAGCAGTTCTTC. Translating it yields CASNERGGSYNEQFF. The entire variable domain, with the rest obtained from reference TRBV5-6 and TRBJ2-1, is as follows: DAGVTQSPTHLIKTRGQQVTLRCSPKSGHDTVSWYQQALGQGPQFIFQYYEEEERQRGNFPDRFSGHQFPNYSSELNVNALLLGDSALYLCASNERGGSYNEQFFGPGTRLTVL.

CDR3 in amino acids: CASSKKLLRQGRLGHQPQHF. The CDR3 DNA sequence: TGTGCCAGCAGCAAAAAGCTCCTTAGACAGGGGCGGTTGGGACATCAGCCCCAGCATTTT. The chain couples TRBV21-1 to TRBJ1-5; TRBD1 was called by the table and not checked on the DNA. TRBV21-1 is flagged as a pseudogene. This CDR3 has 20 residues.

The chain combines TRBV2 with TRBJ1-3, with a tentative D call TRBD1 (6 bases). Trimming cost V 7 bases and J 0 bases, with 19 bases left between them. The CDR3 consists of 17 residues. CDR1 SNHLY and CDR2 FYNNEI come from the germline V gene. The CDR3 nucleotides are TGTGCCAGCAATACTCTCAAGGACAGTACCTCTGGAAACACCATATATTTT. It yields the protein CASNTLKDSTSGNTIYF.

The chain combines TRBV24-1 with TRBJ2-7, with no clear D. Per the germline V gene, CDR1 is KGHDR and CDR2 is SFDVKD. The V end was cut by 1 base, the J end by 4 bases, with 16 bases between. The CDR3 runs to 16 residues. The CDR3 sequence: CATSDFITASRYEQYF. The CDR3 nucleotides read TGTGCCACCAGTGATTTTATAACAGCCTCTAGATACGAGCAGTACTTC.

The gene calls are TRBV6-5 and TRBJ1-6; D gene unclear. V dropped 0 bases and J dropped 9 bases, with 6 bases sitting between them. Germline CDR1 is MNHEY and CDR2 is SVGAGI. The CDR3 contains 13 residues. This CDR3 is CASSYSWSSPLHF. The CDR3 bases are TGTGCCAGCAGTTACTCGTGGAGTTCACCCCTCCACTTT.

As DNA, the CDR3 is TGTGCCATCAGTGAGTCTCAGGGAGTGGATGGCTACACCTTC. It codes for CAISESQGVDGYTF. The chain couples TRBV10-3 to TRBJ1-2, with D possibly TRBD1 on 5 matching bases. The CDR3 runs 14 residues. Germline loops: CDR1 ENHRY, CDR2 SYGVKD. V was pared by 0 bases and J by 6 bases, with 11 bases between.

The CDR3 loop reads CASSPRGSGSEALYEQYF. CDR3 coding DNA: TGTGCCAGCAGCCCCAGGGGTAGCGGGAGTGAGGCCCTTTACGAGCAGTACTTC. The genes are TRBV11-1 and TRBJ2-7; 9 positions agree with TRBD2. Germline CDR1 and CDR2: SGHAT and FQDESV (reference sequence). The CDR3 is 18 amino acids. Trimming at V came to 5 bases and at J to 4 bases, leaving 18 bases not matched to a gene.

The CDR3 DNA is TGTGCCAGCAGCGTCGATGGGACATGGAAAGAGACCCAGTACTTC. Protein product: CASSVDGTWKETQYF. This chain links TRBV7-2 with TRBJ2-5, with a weak D call TRBD1 (6 bases). Between the trimmed V and J ends, which lost 5 bases and 3 bases, there was a span of 16 bases. This CDR3 has 15 amino acids. Germline assignment: CDR1 SGHTA and CDR2 FQGNSA.

This clonotype was detected many times. The chain carries TRBV12-3 or TRBV12-4 and TRBJ1-6; D remains ambiguous. Trimming removed 8 bases at V and 10 bases at J, with 21 bases between. The CDR3 covers 15 residues. Here the CDR3 DNA reads TGTGCCAGCCGTGGTACGGCCTCCGGGCTCTCACCCCTCCACTTT. Translated: CASRGTASGLSPLHF.

The rearrangement links TRBV28 to TRBJ2-1; TRBD2 aligns across 8 bases. Germline CDR1 reads MDHEN; CDR2 reads SYDVKM. The CDR3 has 15 residues. V shed 3 bases, J shed 8 bases, and the junction held 9 bases outside the gene matches. For the CDR3, the DNA is TGTGCCAGCAGTTTTAATTTAGCGGGGAGCGATGAGCAGTTCTTC. The encoded protein is CASSFNLAGSDEQFF. Full variable domain (rest looked up from reference TRBV28 and TRBJ2-1): DVKVTQSSRYLVKRTGEKVFLECVQDMDHENMFWYRQDPGLGLRLIYFSYDVKMKEKGDIPEGYSVSREKKERFSLILESASTNQTSMYLCASSFNLAGSDEQFFGPGTRLTVL.

This clonotype has ten or more counts. V usage is TRBV12-3 or TRBV12-4 and J usage is TRBJ2-1; 10 bases fit TRBD2. The CDR3 sequence is 17 residues long. V gave up 6 bases and J gave up 4 bases; unmatched junction bases: 12. The CDR3 is CASSLAAGLAVYNEQFF. The CDR3 region has the DNA TGTGCCAGCAGCTTGGCCGCCGGACTAGCGGTATACAATGAGCAGTTCTTC.

A few counts support this clonotype. The chain links TRBV3-1 to TRBJ2-7, with D perhaps TRBD1 or TRBD2 (5 bases each). CDR3 length: 16 amino acids. Trimming took off 2 bases at V and 4 bases at J, with 18 bases between the two ends. CDR1 and CDR2 (germline): LGHDT, YNNKEL (reference sequence). The CDR3 spells CASSQRTGTLGYEQYF. As DNA, the CDR3 is TGTGCCAGCAGCCAACGTACCGGGACCTTGGGTTACGAGCAGTACTTC.

This clonotype was detected a few times. The chain links TRBV20-1 to TRBJ2-1; 7 nucleotides match TRBD2. This CDR3 contains 15 residues. V was pared by 4 bases and J by 5 bases, with 11 bases of the junction left unmatched. Germline values: CDR1 DFQATT, CDR2 SNEGSKA (reference sequence). Here the CDR3 reads CSANPGLTINNEQFF. The CDR3 DNA is TGCAGTGCTAACCCGGGACTAACGATCAACAATGAGCAGTTCTTC.

This clonotype was picked up a small number of times. V and J are TRBV29-1 and TRBJ2-1, with D possibly matching TRBD2 (5 bases). V gave up 3 bases and J gave up 10 bases, with 10 bases separating them. CDR3 length: 11 residues. Germline loops: CDR1 SQVTM, CDR2 ANQGSEA. The CDR3 bases are TGCAGCGTTGACCCCCGACTAGAGCAGTTCTTC. It encodes CSVDPRLEQFF.